The rows below give T cell receptor beta chains drawn from one sample of a study of CD8 T cells in ankylosing spondylitis. TCRdb fed the 5' RACE reads into MiXCR, producing one record per CDR3 protein. This repertoire shows about 320,000 distinct CDR3 sequences, roughly 10% found once; its top ten account for around 10%. Sequencing was carried out using blood, either unsorted or a sorted T cell fraction (not recorded which). The receptors shown here come from a female donor with ankylosing spondylitis or in good health (not recorded which). Both conserved end residues are part of each CDR3. The order of the fields is clone size, J gene, V gene, D gene, CDR3 protein, CDR3 DNA. The D gene is left open where the match is weak. Size is omitted from some rows. Given values are once, few, many or a class for expanded clones.

few TRBJ1-2 TRBV20-1 - CSAKTALNSLNYGYTF TGCAGTGCCAAGACAGCTTTAAACTCCCTCAACTATGGCTACACCTTC
few TRBJ2-5 TRBV9 - CASNAVPQETQYF TGTGCCAGCAACGCCGTCCCCCAAGAGACCCAGTACTTC
many TRBJ1-1 TRBV12-3/TRBV12-4 - CASSGPRTANTEAFF TGTGCCAGCAGTGGTCCCCGGACAGCGAACACTGAAGCTTTCTTT
many TRBJ2-5 TRBV5-6 - CASSPGKQETQYF TGTGCCAGCAGCCCTGGGAAACAAGAGACCCAGTACTTC
few TRBJ2-5 TRBV5-1 - CASSRDARVETQYF TGCGCCAGCAGCAGGGACGCGAGAGTCGAGACCCAGTACTTC
few TRBJ2-5 TRBV5-5 TRBD1 CASSFVPGQGKETQYF TGTGCCAGCAGCTTTGTTCCGGGACAGGGGAAGGAGACCCAGTACTTC
many TRBJ2-1 TRBV20-1 - CSARDRGGETYNEQFF TGCAGTGCTAGAGATCGTGGGGGAGAGACCTACAATGAGCAGTTCTTC
many TRBJ2-4 TRBV7-2 - CASSATLGGENIQYF TGTGCCAGCAGCGCGACGCTTGGGGGAGAAAACATTCAGTACTTC
many TRBJ2-7 TRBV5-1 - CASSADVRGISHEQYF TGCGCCAGCAGCGCTGATGTGCGGGGTATCAGCCACGAGCAGTACTTC
many TRBJ1-2 TRBV29-1 - CSVVGGGGYTF TGCAGCGTTGTAGGCGGCGGTGGCTACACCTTC
many TRBJ1-1 TRBV20-1 TRBD1 CSARFLLTGINTEAFF TGCAGTGCTAGATTCCTCCTGACAGGGATTAACACTGAAGCTTTCTTT
many TRBJ2-3 TRBV5-1 TRBD2 CASSPPSGRKTDTQYF TGCGCCAGCAGCCCCCCTAGCGGGAGAAAGACAGATACGCAGTATTTT
many TRBJ2-1 TRBV20-1 - CSASRQSTYNEQFF TGCAGTGCTAGTCGACAGAGTACCTACAATGAGCAGTTCTTC
- TRBJ1-6 TRBV5-1 TRBD1 CASSRGQSNSPLHF TGCGCCAGCAGCAGGGGACAGTCGAATTCACCCCTCCACTTT
few TRBJ1-4 TRBV5-1 - CASSPSPGSHEKLFF TGCGCCAGCAGCCCCTCGCCCGGGAGTCATGAAAAACTGTTTTTT
few TRBJ1-5 TRBV29-1 - CSVGGDDSNQPQHF TGCAGCGTTGGCGGGGATGATAGCAATCAGCCCCAGCATTTT
few TRBJ2-1 TRBV5-1 - CASSFQGEQFF TGCGCCAGCAGCTTCCAGGGTGAGCAGTTCTTC
many TRBJ2-1 TRBV9 - CASSVQYEGEQFF TGTGCCAGCAGCGTTCAGTACGAGGGTGAGCAGTTCTTC
few TRBJ2-7 TRBV11-2 TRBD2 CASSQSGRATYEQYF TGTGCCAGCAGCCAGAGCGGGAGGGCAACCTACGAGCAGTACTTC
many TRBJ2-2 TRBV7-2 - CASSLSYGSYGELFF TGTGCCAGCAGCTTATCCTATGGGTCCTACGGGGAGCTGTTTTTT
- TRBJ2-7 TRBV5-1 TRBD1 CASSLRGTGGIEQYF TGCGCCAGCAGCTTGCGTGGGACAGGGGGCATCGAGCAGTACTTC
few TRBJ2-5 TRBV29-1 - CSALKGEVETQYF TGCAGCGCCCTCAAGGGGGAGGTAGAGACCCAGTACTTC
many TRBJ2-1 TRBV5-5 - CASTLKGQTYNEQFF TGTGCCAGCACCCTCAAGGGACAAACCTACAATGAGCAGTTCTTC
many TRBJ2-5 TRBV5-1 TRBD1 CASSFGQAGETQYF TGCGCCAGCAGCTTTGGACAGGCGGGAGAGACCCAGTACTTC
many TRBJ1-3 TRBV12-3/TRBV12-4 TRBD1 CASSPWTGSGNTIYF TGTGCCAGCAGTCCATGGACAGGCTCTGGAAACACCATATATTTT
few TRBJ1-1 TRBV10-3 - CATLQALGVTAEAFF TGTGCCACCCTTCAGGCCTTAGGGGTTACCGCTGAAGCTTTCTTT
many TRBJ1-5 TRBV12-3/TRBV12-4 TRBD1 CASSFSGGQQPQHF TGTGCCAGCAGTTTCTCAGGGGGCCAGCAGCCCCAGCATTTT
many TRBJ1-2 TRBV19 - CASSSRDQNGYTF TGTGCCAGTAGTAGCCGGGACCAAAATGGCTACACCTTC
few TRBJ2-5 TRBV27 - CASSLRRGETQYF TGTGCCAGCAGTTTACGGCGAGGGGAGACCCAGTACTTC
few TRBJ2-3 TRBV6-1 TRBD1 CASQFQGAGDTQYF TGTGCCAGCCAATTTCAGGGGGCCGGAGATACGCAGTATTTT
many TRBJ1-1 TRBV6-2/TRBV6-3 - CASSYFGGGGGTEAFF TGTGCCAGCAGTTACTTCGGCGGGGGAGGAGGCACTGAAGCTTTCTTT
many TRBJ2-7 TRBV12-3/TRBV12-4 - CASTSGTQYEQYF TGTGCCAGCACGTCCGGGACCCAGTACGAGCAGTACTTC
many TRBJ2-7 TRBV5-1 - CASSLDLGEQYF TGCGCCAGCAGCTTGGATCTAGGCGAGCAGTACTTC
- TRBJ2-7 TRBV5-1 TRBD2 CASSNRGHWVTSGTLLYEQYF TGCGCCAGCAGCAACAGGGGGCATTGGGTGACTAGCGGGACCCTACTTTACGAGCAGTACTTC
many TRBJ1-5 TRBV20-1 - CSAHSGANQPQHF TGCAGTGCCCACTCGGGGGCGAATCAGCCCCAGCATTTT
few TRBJ2-3 TRBV11-2 - CASSLEFGRSTDTQYF TGTGCCAGCAGCTTAGAGTTTGGGCGAAGCACAGATACGCAGTATTTT
- TRBJ2-1 TRBV19 - CASSASGVDEQFF TGTGCCAGTAGTGCTTCAGGGGTGGATGAGCAGTTCTTC
many TRBJ2-1 TRBV15 TRBD1 CATSRANQGVRLNEQFF TGTGCCACCAGCAGAGCGAATCAGGGGGTTAGACTCAATGAGCAGTTCTTC